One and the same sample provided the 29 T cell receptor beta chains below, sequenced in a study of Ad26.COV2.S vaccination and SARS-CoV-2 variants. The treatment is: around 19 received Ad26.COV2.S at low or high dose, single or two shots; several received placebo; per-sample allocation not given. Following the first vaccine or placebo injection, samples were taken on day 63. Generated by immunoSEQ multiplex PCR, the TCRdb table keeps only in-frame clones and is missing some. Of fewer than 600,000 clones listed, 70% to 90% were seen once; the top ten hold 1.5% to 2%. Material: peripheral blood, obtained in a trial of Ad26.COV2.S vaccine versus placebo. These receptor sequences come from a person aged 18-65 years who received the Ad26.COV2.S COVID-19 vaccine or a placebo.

CDR3 nucleotides: TGTGCCAGCAGCTTGCCGGCGGGGGGATACCAAGAGACCCAGTACTTC. It encodes CASSLPAGGYQETQYF. The chain uses TRBV5-8 and TRBJ2-5, with 8 bases fitting TRBD2. CDR1 is SGHTS, CDR2 YDEGEE, per germline. The ends lost 1 base at V and 0 bases at J; junction bases unmatched: 5. CDR3 length equals 16 residues.

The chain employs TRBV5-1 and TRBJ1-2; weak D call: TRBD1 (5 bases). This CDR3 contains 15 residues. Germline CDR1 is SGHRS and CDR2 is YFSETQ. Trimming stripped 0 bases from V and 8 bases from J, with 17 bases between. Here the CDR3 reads CASSLGSGALDGYTF. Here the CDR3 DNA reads TGCGCCAGCAGCTTGGGCTCTGGGGCTCTTGACGGCTACACCTTC.

CDR3 sequence reads: CASSGGIANDGASPLHF. Here the CDR3 DNA reads TGTGCCAGCTCGGGAGGTATCGCAAACGACGGGGCTTCACCCCTCCACTTT. This sequence joins TRBV18 and TRBJ1-6, with a possible D match to TRBD1 (5 bases). The CDR3 length is 17 residues. The germline CDR1 and CDR2 sequences are KGHSH and LQKENI. The ends were cut back, 6 bases at V and 9 bases at J, with 24 bases in the middle.

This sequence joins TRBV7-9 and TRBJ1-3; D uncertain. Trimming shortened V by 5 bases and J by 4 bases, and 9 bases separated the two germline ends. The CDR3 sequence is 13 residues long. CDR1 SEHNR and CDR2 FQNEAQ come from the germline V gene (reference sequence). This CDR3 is CASSPLAGNTIYF. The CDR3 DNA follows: TGTGCCAGCAGCCCCCTGGCAGGAAACACCATATATTTT.

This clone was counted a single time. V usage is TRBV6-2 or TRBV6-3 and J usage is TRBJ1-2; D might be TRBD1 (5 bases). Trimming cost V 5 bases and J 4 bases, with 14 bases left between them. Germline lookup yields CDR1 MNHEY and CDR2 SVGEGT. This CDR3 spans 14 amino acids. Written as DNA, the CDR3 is TGTGCCAGCAGTCCCCCGGGGGGGAGCTATGGCTACACCTTC. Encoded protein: CASSPPGGSYGYTF.

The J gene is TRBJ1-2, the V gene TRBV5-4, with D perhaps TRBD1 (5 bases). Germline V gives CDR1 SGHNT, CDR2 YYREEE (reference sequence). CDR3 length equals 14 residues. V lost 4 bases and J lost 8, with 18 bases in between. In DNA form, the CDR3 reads TGTGCCAGCAGCCCGGAGACGGGGGTGAGGGGCTACACCTTC. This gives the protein CASSPETGVRGYTF.

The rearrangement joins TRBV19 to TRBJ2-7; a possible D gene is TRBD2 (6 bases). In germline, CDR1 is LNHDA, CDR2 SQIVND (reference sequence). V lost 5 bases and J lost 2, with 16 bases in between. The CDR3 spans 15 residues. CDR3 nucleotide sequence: TGTGCCAGTAGTGACTCCGGGACTGCAACCTACGAGCAGTACTTC. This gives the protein CASSDSGTATYEQYF.

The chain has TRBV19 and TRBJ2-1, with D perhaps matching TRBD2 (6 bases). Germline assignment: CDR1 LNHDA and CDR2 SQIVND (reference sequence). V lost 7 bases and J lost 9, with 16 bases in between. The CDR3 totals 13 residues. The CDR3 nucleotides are TGTGCCAGTACCCCGGGCGGGGTTACTGAGCAGTTCTTC. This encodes CASTPGGVTEQFF.

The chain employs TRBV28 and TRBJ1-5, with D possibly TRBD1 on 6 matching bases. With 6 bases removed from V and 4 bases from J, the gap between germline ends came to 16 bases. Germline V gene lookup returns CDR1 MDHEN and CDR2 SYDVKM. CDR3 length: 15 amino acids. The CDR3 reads CASRTGTSGNQPQHF. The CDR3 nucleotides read TGTGCCAGCAGGACCGGGACATCAGGGAATCAGCCCCAGCATTTT.

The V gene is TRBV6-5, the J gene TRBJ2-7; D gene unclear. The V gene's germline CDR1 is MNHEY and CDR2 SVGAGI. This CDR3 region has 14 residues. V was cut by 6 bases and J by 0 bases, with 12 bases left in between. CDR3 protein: CASRRTASSYEQYF. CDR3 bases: TGTGCCAGCAGGAGAACAGCGAGCTCCTACGAGCAGTACTTC.

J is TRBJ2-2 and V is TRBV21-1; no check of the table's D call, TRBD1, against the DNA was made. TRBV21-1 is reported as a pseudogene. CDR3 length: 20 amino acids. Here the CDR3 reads CASSKESGLGTGKNTGELFF. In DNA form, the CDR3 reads TGTGCCAGCAGCAAAGAATCGGGTTTGGGGACAGGGAAGAACACCGGGGAGCTGTTTTTT.

In DNA form, the CDR3 reads TGTGCCAGCAGTTGGGACAGGGGTGGCACTGAAGCTTTCTTT. Translated, it gives CASSWDRGGTEAFF. This rearrangement joins TRBV6-5 to TRBJ1-1; TRBD1 matches 10 bases. The CDR3 runs 14 residues. Looked up from germline, CDR1 is MNHEY and CDR2 is SVGAGI. Losses at the gene ends were 4 bases for V and 4 bases for J; bases not matched to a gene: 3.

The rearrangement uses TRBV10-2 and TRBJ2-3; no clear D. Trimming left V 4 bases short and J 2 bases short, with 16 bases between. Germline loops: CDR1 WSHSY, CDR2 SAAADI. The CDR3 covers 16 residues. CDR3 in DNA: TGCGCCAGCAGTGCCTCGGGCCTTACCTACACAGATACGCAGTATTTT. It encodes CASSASGLTYTDTQYF.

The CDR3 region is CATSRDREILSYEQYF. CDR3 nucleotide sequence: TGTGCCACCAGCAGGGACAGGGAGATTTTATCCTACGAGCAGTACTTC. V is TRBV15 and J is TRBJ2-7; TRBD1 aligns across 8 bases. CDR1 and CDR2 (germline): LNHNV, YYDKDF (reference sequence). The CDR3 extends over 16 amino acids. V shed 3 bases, J shed 1 base, and the junction held 8 bases outside the gene matches.

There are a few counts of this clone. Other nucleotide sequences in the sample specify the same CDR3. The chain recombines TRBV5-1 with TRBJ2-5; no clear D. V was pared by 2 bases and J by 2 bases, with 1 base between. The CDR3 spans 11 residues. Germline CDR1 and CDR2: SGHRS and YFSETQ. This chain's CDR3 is CASSLQETQYF. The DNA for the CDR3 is TGCGCCAGCAGCTTACAAGAGACCCAGTACTTC.

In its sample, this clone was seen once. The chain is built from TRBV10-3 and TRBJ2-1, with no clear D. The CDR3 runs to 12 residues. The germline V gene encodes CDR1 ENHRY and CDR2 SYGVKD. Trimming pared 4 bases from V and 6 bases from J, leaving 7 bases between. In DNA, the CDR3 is TGTGCCATCAGTGTAGAGGCCAATGAGCAGTTCTTC. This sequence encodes CAISVEANEQFF.

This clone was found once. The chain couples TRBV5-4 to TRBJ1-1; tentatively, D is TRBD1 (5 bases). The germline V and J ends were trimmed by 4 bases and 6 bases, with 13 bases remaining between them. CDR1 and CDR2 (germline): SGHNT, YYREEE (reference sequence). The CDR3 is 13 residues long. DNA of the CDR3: TGTGCCAGCAGCCGTGGGGCGCTCGCTGAAGCTTTCTTT. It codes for CASSRGALAEAFF.

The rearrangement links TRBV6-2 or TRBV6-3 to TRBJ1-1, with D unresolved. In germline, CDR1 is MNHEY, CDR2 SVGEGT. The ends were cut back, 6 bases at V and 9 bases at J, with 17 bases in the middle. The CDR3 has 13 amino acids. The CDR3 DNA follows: TGTGCCAGCAGCCTGGCTGGCCTGGGTAAAGCTTTCTTT. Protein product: CASSLAGLGKAFF.

The CDR3 coding sequence is TGTGCCAGCAAACTAGGACATTCGACCAATTCACCCCTCCACTTT. This codes for CASKLGHSTNSPLHF. The V call is TRBV6-5, the J call TRBJ1-6; TRBD1 is a possible D gene (5 bases). CDR3 size: 15 residues. Germline V gives CDR1 MNHEY, CDR2 SVGAGI. V was cut by 7 bases and J by 7 bases, with 17 bases left in between.

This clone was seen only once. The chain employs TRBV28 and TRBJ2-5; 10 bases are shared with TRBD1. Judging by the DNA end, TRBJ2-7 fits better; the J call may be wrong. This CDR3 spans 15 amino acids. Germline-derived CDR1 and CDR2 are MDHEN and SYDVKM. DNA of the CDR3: TGTGCCAGCAGCTTACCGGACAGGGGGGGGTACGAGCAGTACTTC. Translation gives CASSLPDRGGYEQYF.

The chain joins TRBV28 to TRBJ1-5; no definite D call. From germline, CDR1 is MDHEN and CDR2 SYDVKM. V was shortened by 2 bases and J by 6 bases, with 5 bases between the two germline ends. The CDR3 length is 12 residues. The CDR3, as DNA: TGTGCCAGCAGTTTAGGGGTTCAGCCCCAGCATTTT. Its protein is CASSLGVQPQHF.

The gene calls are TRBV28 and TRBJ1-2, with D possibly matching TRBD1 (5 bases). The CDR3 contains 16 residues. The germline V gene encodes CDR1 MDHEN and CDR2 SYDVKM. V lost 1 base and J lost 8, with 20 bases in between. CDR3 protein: CASSLLSLGGAKGYTF. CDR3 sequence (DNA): TGTGCCAGCAGTTTATTGAGCCTCGGCGGGGCTAAGGGCTACACCTTC.

CDR3 region: CASSPQTRGSNYGYTF. The CDR3 coding sequence is TGTGCCAGCAGCCCTCAAACCAGGGGCTCTAACTATGGCTACACCTTC. The chain is built from TRBV4-2 and TRBJ1-2, with a weak D call TRBD1 (6 bases). This CDR3 has 16 amino acids. Germline CDR1 and CDR2: LGHNA and YNFKEQ. Trimming cost V 4 bases and J 0 bases, with 15 bases left between them.

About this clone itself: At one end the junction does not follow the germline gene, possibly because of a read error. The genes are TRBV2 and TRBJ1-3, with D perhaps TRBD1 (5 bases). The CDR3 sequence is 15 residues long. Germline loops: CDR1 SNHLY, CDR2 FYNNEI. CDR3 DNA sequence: TGTGCCAGCAGGGAAGCCGGGGCCCCCGCGTTCGCCATATATTTT. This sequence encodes CASREAGAPAFAIYF.

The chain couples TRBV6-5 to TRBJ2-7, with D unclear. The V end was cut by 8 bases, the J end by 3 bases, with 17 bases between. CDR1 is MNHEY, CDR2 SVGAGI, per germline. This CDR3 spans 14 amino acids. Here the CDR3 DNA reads TGTGCCAGCGGGATAGATAGCTATGTCTACGAGCAGTACTTC. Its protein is CASGIDSYVYEQYF.

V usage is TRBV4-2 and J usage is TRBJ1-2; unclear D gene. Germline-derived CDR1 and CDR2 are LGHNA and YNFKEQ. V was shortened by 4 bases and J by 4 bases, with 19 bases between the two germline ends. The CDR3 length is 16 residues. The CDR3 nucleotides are TGTGCCAGCAGCCCGAGCACGGGCGCCGTGACCTATGGCTACACCTTC. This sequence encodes CASSPSTGAVTYGYTF.

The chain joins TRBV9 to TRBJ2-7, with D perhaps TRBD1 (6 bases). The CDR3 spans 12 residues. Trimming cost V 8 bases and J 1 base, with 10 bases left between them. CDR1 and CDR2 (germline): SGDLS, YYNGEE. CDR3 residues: CARHRESYEQYF. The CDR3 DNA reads TGTGCCAGACACAGGGAGTCCTACGAGCAGTACTTC.

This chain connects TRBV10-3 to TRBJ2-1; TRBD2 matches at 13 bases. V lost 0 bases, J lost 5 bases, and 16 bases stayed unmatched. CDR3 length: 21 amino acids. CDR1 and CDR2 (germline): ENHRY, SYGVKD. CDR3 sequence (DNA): TGTGCCATCAGTGAGTCGAACTACGGAAAGACTAGCGGGGGGTCTGACAATGAGCAGTTCTTC. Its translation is CAISESNYGKTSGGSDNEQFF.

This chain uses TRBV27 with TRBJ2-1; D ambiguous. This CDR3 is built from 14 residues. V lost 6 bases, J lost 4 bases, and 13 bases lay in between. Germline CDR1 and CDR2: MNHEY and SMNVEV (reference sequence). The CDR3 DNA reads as TGTGCCAGCAGAACCAGCGCCAATTACAATGAGCAGTTCTTC. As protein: CASRTSANYNEQFF.